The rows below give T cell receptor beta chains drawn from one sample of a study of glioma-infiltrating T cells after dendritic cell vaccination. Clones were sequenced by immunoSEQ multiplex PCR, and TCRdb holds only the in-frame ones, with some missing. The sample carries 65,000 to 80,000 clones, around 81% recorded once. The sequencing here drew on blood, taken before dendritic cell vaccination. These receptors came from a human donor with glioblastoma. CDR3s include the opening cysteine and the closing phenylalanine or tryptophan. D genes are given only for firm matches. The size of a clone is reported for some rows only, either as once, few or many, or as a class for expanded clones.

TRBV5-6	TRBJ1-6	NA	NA	CASSLWQGFNSPLHF	TGTGCCAGCAGCTTATGGCAGGGGTTTAATTCACCCCTCCACTTT
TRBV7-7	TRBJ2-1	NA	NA	CASSSGSSSYNEQFF	TGTGCTAGCAGCTCAGGGTCAAGCTCCTACAATGAGCAGTTCTTC
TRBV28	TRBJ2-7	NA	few	CASSLSTSGNEQYF	TGTGCCAGCAGTTTATCAACTTCAGGGAACGAGCAGTACTTC
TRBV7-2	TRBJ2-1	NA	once	CASSLARLDEQFF	TGTGCCAGCAGCTTAGCGAGGCTCGATGAGCAGTTCTTC
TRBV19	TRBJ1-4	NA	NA	CASSQVSAGNEKLFF	TGTGCCAGTAGCCAGGTGTCGGCAGGGAATGAAAAACTGTTTTTT
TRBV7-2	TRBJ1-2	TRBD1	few	CASSFGTATYGYTF	TGTGCCAGCAGCTTCGGGACAGCGACCTATGGCTACACCTTC
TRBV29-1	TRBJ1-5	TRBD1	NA	CSVRGQGNQPQHF	TGCAGCGTTCGCGGACAGGGGAATCAGCCCCAGCATTTT
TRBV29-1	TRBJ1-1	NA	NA	CSAYTTSRSEAFF	TGCAGCGCTTACACGACCTCCAGGTCTGAAGCTTTCTTT
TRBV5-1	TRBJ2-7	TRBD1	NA	CASSLENPGQWWYEQYF	TGCGCCAGCAGCTTGGAAAATCCGGGACAGTGGTGGTACGAGCAGTACTTC
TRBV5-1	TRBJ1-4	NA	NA	CASSLEGPATNEKLFF	TGCGCCAGCAGCTTGGAGGGGCCCGCAACTAATGAAAAACTGTTTTTT
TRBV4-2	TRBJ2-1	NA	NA	CASSQEGGKKDEQFF	TGTGCCAGCAGCCAAGAAGGCGGGAAGAAGGATGAGCAGTTCTTC
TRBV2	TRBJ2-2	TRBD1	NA	CASRQGAGTGELFF	TGTGCCAGTAGACAGGGGGCGGGCACCGGGGAGCTGTTTTTT
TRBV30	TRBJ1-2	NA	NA	CAWSVQAGGSGYTF	TGTGCCTGGAGTGTACAAGCAGGCGGGAGTGGCTACACCTTC
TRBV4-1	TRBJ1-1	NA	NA	CASSQTGQAEAFF	TGCGCCAGCAGCCAAACTGGGCAGGCTGAAGCTTTCTTT
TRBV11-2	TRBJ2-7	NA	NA	CASSSPGSLSYEQYF	TGTGCCAGCAGCTCTCCAGGCAGCCTATCCTACGAGCAGTACTTC
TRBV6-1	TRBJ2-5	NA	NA	CASSVPYQETQYF	TGTGCCAGCAGCGTCCCGTACCAAGAGACCCAGTACTTC
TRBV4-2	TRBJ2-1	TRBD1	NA	CASSQGGRGQGTYNEQFF	TGTGCCAGCAGCCAAGGGGGACGAGGACAGGGTACCTACAATGAGCAGTTCTTC
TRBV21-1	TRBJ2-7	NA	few	CASSKARLPGSPYEQYF	TGTGCCAGCAGCAAAGCTAGATTACCGGGTTCTCCCTACGAGCAGTACTTC
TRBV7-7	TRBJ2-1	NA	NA	CASSLQGDNEQFF	TGTGCTAGCAGCTTGCAGGGTGACAATGAGCAGTTCTTC
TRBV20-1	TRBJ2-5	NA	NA	CSAQKEETQYF	TGCAGTGCCCAGAAAGAAGAGACCCAGTACTTC
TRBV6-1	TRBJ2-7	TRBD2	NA	CASRLGTSGPYEQYF	TGTGCCAGTCGCTTAGGGACTAGCGGTCCCTACGAGCAGTACTTC
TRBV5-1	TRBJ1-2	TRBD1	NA	CASSDETGGDYGYTF	TGCGCCAGCAGCGACGAGACAGGGGGCGACTATGGCTACACCTTC
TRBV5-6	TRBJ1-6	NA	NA	CASSPGRASSPLHF	TGTGCCAGCAGCCCCGGCAGGGCTTCTTCACCCCTCCACTTT
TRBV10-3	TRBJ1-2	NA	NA	CAISEVLGEHYGYTF	TGTGCCATCAGTGAGGTTCTTGGGGAGCACTATGGCTACACCTTC
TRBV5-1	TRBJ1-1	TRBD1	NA	CASSSGTGAEAFF	TGCGCCAGCAGCTCCGGGACAGGGGCTGAAGCTTTCTTT
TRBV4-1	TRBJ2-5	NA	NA	CASSQGGGAGETQYF	TGCGCCAGCAGCCAAGGAGGGGGGGCCGGAGAGACCCAGTACTTC
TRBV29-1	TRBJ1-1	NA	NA	CSVSDKLNTEAFF	TGCAGCGTTTCAGACAAACTGAACACTGAAGCTTTCTTT
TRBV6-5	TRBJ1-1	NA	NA	CASRNRGQFEAFF	TGTGCCAGCAGGAACCGAGGACAGTTTGAAGCTTTCTTT
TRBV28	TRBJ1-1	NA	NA	CASSLTNTGTEAFF	TGTGCCAGCAGTTTGACCAATACGGGCACTGAAGCTTTCTTT
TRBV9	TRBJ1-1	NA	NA	CASSEVNRAEAFF	TGTGCCAGCAGCGAAGTTAACCGAGCTGAAGCTTTCTTT
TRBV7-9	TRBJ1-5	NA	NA	CASSLGQTNQPQHF	TGTGCCAGCAGCTTAGGGCAGACAAATCAGCCCCAGCATTTT
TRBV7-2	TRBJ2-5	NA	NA	CASTRRREQETQYF	TGTGCCAGCACCCGGAGGAGGGAACAAGAGACCCAGTACTTC
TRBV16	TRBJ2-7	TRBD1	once	CASSRAGTGGFEQYF	TGTGCCAGCAGCCGCGCCGGGACAGGGGGCTTCGAGCAGTACTTC
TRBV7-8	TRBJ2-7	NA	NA	CASNAMTGEQYF	TGTGCCAGCAACGCCATGACGGGGGAGCAGTACTTC
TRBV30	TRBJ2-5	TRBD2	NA	CAWTFGGGRETQYF	TGTGCCTGGACCTTTGGGGGGGGGAGGGAGACCCAGTACTTC
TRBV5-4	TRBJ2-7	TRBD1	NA	CASSFAAGTASYEQYF	TGTGCCAGCAGCTTCGCCGCCGGGACAGCATCCTACGAGCAGTACTTC
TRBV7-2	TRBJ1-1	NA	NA	CASSLGQVTVAFF	TGTGCCAGCAGCTTAGGGCAGGTAACAGTTGCTTTCTTT
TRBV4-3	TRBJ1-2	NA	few	CASSPNPGGPNYGYTF	TGCGCCAGCAGCCCCAACCCGGGGGGCCCCAACTATGGCTACACCTTC
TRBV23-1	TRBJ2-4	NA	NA	CASSQSQAKNIQYF	TGCGCCAGCAGTCAATCACAGGCCAAAAACATTCAGTACTTC
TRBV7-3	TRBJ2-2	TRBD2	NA	CASSPNSGGENTGELFF	TGTGCCAGCAGCCCTAATAGCGGGGGGGAGAACACCGGGGAGCTGTTTTTT
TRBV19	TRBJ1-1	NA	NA	CASSSRNTEAFF	TGTGCCAGTAGTTCTCGGAACACTGAAGCTTTCTTT
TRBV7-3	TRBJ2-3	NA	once	CASGPRGAATDTQYF	TGTGCCAGCGGCCCTCGGGGGGCCGCCACAGATACGCAGTATTTT
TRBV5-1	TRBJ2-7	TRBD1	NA	CASSYGQGSNEQYF	TGCGCCAGCAGCTACGGACAGGGATCCAACGAGCAGTACTTC
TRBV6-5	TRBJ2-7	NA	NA	CASSLQGNEQYF	TGTGCCAGCAGCCTACAGGGAAACGAGCAGTACTTC
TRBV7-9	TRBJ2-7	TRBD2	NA	CASSPVTGGPYEQYF	TGTGCCAGCAGCCCCGTTACGGGGGGACCTTACGAGCAGTACTTC
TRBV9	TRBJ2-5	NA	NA	CASSAGDLSSQETQYF	TGTGCCAGCAGCGCCGGGGACTTGTCGTCCCAAGAGACCCAGTACTTC
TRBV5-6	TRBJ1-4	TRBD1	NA	CASSSGTVNEKLFF	TGTGCCAGCAGCTCCGGGACAGTTAATGAAAAACTGTTTTTT
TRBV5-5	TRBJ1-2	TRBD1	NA	CASSLNRGNYGYTF	TGTGCCAGCAGCCTCAACAGGGGGAACTATGGCTACACCTTC
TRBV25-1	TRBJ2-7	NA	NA	CASSERTGRGYEQYF	TGTGCCAGCAGTGAACGCACCGGCAGGGGATACGAGCAGTACTTC
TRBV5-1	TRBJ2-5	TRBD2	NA	CASSLGLVVAEETQYF	TGCGCCAGCAGCCTGGGACTAGTCGTCGCCGAAGAGACCCAGTACTTC
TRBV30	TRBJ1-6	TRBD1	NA	CAWKRDRALNSPLHF	TGTGCCTGGAAGAGGGACAGGGCCCTTAATTCACCCCTCCACTTT
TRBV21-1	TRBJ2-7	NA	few	CASSEDRPRQYF	TGTGCCAGCAGCGAAGACAGGCCTCGGCAGTACTTC
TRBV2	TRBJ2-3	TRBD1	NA	CASSQGADTQYF	TGTGCCAGCAGTCAGGGGGCGGATACGCAGTATTTT